One sample yielded the 10 T cell receptor beta chains listed below, sequenced in a study of memory CD4+ T cells and cytomegalovirus serostatus. Repertoires were generated with immunoSEQ multiplex PCR, while TCRdb's copy carries only in-frame clones and drops some. Counted here are around 49,000 clones, around four fifths occurring once; the ten biggest clones make up approximately 0.7%. Single viable CD3+CD4+CD8-CD45RO+ cells were sorted as the memory CD4+ T cells. The source material was memory CD4+ T cells from blood. Receptor source: an adult in good health and CMV-seronegative.

This clone has just one count. This chain connects TRBV5-1 to TRBJ2-2; the D gene is possibly TRBD2 (5 bases). The CDR3 runs to 15 residues. Germline CDR1 is SGHRS and CDR2 is YFSETQ. V gave up 4 bases and J gave up 4 bases, with 14 bases separating them. In nucleotides, the CDR3 is TGCGCCAGCAGCCGACCTGGGGAGACCACCGGGGAGCTGTTTTTT. It codes for CASSRPGETTGELFF.

The J gene is TRBJ2-3, the V gene TRBV5-4, with D tentatively TRBD1 (6 bases). From germline, CDR1 is SGHNT and CDR2 YYREEE (reference sequence). The V gene lost 7 bases and the J gene lost 4 bases, with 19 bases spanning the gap. The CDR3 totals 15 residues. In nucleotides, the CDR3 is TGTGCCAGCCGCCATGGAAGGGGGACCGCAGATACGCAGTATTTT. This translates into CASRHGRGTADTQYF. Variable domain in full (rest from reference TRBV5-4 and TRBJ2-3): ETGVTQSPTHLIKTRGQQVTLRCSSQSGHNTVSWYQQALGQGPQFIFQYYREEENGRGNFPPRFSGLQFPNYSSELNVNALELDDSALYLCASRHGRGTADTQYFGPGTRLTVL.

This sequence joins TRBV9 and TRBJ1-4; TRBD1 agrees at 9 bases. The germline V gene has CDR1 SGDLS and CDR2 YYNGEE. Unmatched junction bases numbered 10, after V lost 2 bases and J lost 8 bases. The CDR3 runs to 16 residues. CDR3: CASSVDPGQGGEKLFF. The CDR3 DNA reads TGTGCCAGCAGCGTCGATCCGGGACAGGGTGGAGAAAAACTGTTTTTT.

The CDR3 DNA sequence: TGTGCCTGGAGTGTACGTTGGACCAAAAACCCCGCGAACACCGGGGAGCTGTTTTTT. It specifies CAWSVRWTKNPANTGELFF. The gene calls are TRBV30 and TRBJ2-2; D gene uncertain. CDR3 length equals 19 residues. Trimming pared 0 bases from V and 0 bases from J, leaving 20 bases between. The germline V gene has CDR1 GTSNPN and CDR2 SVGIG (reference sequence). The entire variable domain, with the rest obtained from reference TRBV30 and TRBJ2-2, is as follows: SQTIHQWPATLVQPVGSPLSLECTVEGTSNPNLYWYRQAAGRGLQLLFYSVGIGQISSEVPQNLSASRPQDRQFILSSKKLLLSDSGFYLCAWSVRWTKNPANTGELFFGEGSRLTVL.

The sample holds a few counts of this clone. The V and J genes are TRBV2 and TRBJ1-1; D is perhaps TRBD1 (6 bases). CDR1 SNHLY and CDR2 FYNNEI come from the germline V gene. V dropped 1 base and J dropped 0 bases, with 6 bases sitting between them. CDR3 size: 14 residues. The CDR3 here is CASSEGTVNTEAFF. The DNA for the CDR3 is TGTGCCAGCAGTGAAGGGACAGTGAACACTGAAGCTTTCTTT.

DNA for the CDR3: TGTGCCATCAGAGGACTAGCGGGGAATACAGATACGCAGTATTTT. It translates to CAIRGLAGNTDTQYF. V usage is TRBV10-3 and J usage is TRBJ2-3; 12 bases match TRBD2. Trimming took 6 bases from V and 3 from J; bases not matched to a gene: 4. There are 15 residues in the CDR3. Germline V gene lookup returns CDR1 ENHRY and CDR2 SYGVKD.

The gene calls are TRBV29-1 and TRBJ2-5; unclear D gene. CDR1 SQVTM and CDR2 ANQGSEA come from the germline V gene. This CDR3 has 13 amino acids. V was shortened by 8 bases and J by 4 bases, with 17 bases between the two germline ends. CDR3 in amino acids: CSLTPWARETQYF. The CDR3 region has the DNA TGCAGCCTCACCCCCTGGGCCCGAGAGACCCAGTACTTC.

The chain has TRBV29-1 and TRBJ1-3; no clear D. Germline loops: CDR1 SQVTM, CDR2 ANQGSEA. Trimming left V 7 bases short and J 5 bases short, with 12 bases between. CDR3 length: 12 amino acids. CDR3: CSGGDRRNTIYF. The CDR3, as DNA: TGCAGCGGCGGAGACCGACGAAACACCATATATTTT.

In nucleotides, the CDR3 is TGTGCCAGCAGCTTAGGGGGGTCAACTAATGAAAAACTGTTTTTT. Translation gives CASSLGGSTNEKLFF. This chain uses TRBV7-2 with TRBJ1-4; a weak D match, TRBD1 (5 bases). Between the trimmed V and J ends, which lost 1 base and 0 bases, there was a span of 6 bases. The CDR3 contains 15 residues. Germline lookup yields CDR1 SGHTA and CDR2 FQGNSA.

Concerning this clone itself: The junction departs from germline at one end; a sequencing error may be responsible. The rearrangement links TRBV7-7 to TRBJ2-2; D is possibly TRBD2 (6 bases). The CDR3 covers 18 residues. Looked up from germline, CDR1 is SSHAT and CDR2 is FNYEAQ (reference sequence). The CDR3 nucleotides are TGTGCTAGCAGCCCCAGACTAGTAGGGAACACGAACACCGGGGAGCTGTTTTTT. It encodes CASSPRLVGNTNTGELFF.